Listed below are T cell receptor beta chains from one sample, sequenced in a study of shared clonotypes between healthy human individuals. The method was immunoSEQ multiplex PCR; TCRdb's version includes in-frame clones alone and lacks a portion of them. The sample contains some 1.4 million clones, roughly 96% of which appear only once. The sequenced sample was naive CD4+ T cells sorted from blood. These receptor sequences come from a man aged 25-45 years in good health. Both conserved end residues are part of each CDR3. A D gene is named only where the DNA matches it firmly. Part of the rows lack a size; the others show once, few, many or a class for expanded clones.

V gene	J gene	clone size	D gene	CDR3 DNA	CDR3 protein
TRBV7-9	TRBJ1-2	.	TRBD1	TGTGCCAGCAGCTCCGGGACAGGGAATGGCTACACCTTC	CASSSGTGNGYTF
TRBV2	TRBJ1-5	.	.	TGTGCCAGCAGTGAGGAGTCCGGGCAGCCCCAGCATTTT	CASSEESGQPQHF
TRBV9	TRBJ1-1	.	.	TGTGCCAGCAGCGTAGGGAACAGGGCTTTCACTGAAGCTTTCTTT	CASSVGNRAFTEAFF
TRBV27	TRBJ2-1	.	TRBD1	TGTGCCAGCAGTTTAGAGAACCCGGGACAGGGTTATGAGCAGTTCTTC	CASSLENPGQGYEQFF
TRBV2	TRBJ2-7	.	.	TGTGCCAGCAGTCGACTAGTAGGGGCCGTGGGGGAGCAGTACTTC	CASSRLVGAVGEQYF
TRBV13	TRBJ1-1	.	.	TGTGCCAGCAGCTCCTCGGCGGGTTTGACGGAAGCTTTCTTT	CASSSSAGLTEAFF
TRBV9	TRBJ2-3	.	TRBD1	TGTGCCAGCAGCCTCGGGACAGGGGGTACAGATACGCAGTATTTT	CASSLGTGGTDTQYF
TRBV2	TRBJ1-5	.	.	TGTGCCAGCAGTGATAAATCAGGAAATCAGCCCCAGCATTTT	CASSDKSGNQPQHF
TRBV7-2	TRBJ1-5	.	.	TGTGCCAGCAGCTCCCGAGGTGGGGGCAATCAGCCCCAGCATTTT	CASSSRGGGNQPQHF
TRBV18	TRBJ2-7	.	.	TGTGCCAGCTCACCAAGGAGTACCTACGAGCAGTACTTC	CASSPRSTYEQYF
TRBV14	TRBJ2-3	.	.	TGTGCCAGCAGCCAGAGGATGGGAGGCACAGATACGCAGTATTTT	CASSQRMGGTDTQYF
TRBV7-8	TRBJ2-1	.	.	TGTGCCAGCAGCTTGTCGTGGGGGAGCTCCTACAATGAGCAGTTCTTC	CASSLSWGSSYNEQFF
TRBV6-6	TRBJ2-3	.	.	TGTGCCAGCATGGTTCGGAGTAATACAGATACGCAGTATTTT	CASMVRSNTDTQYF
TRBV28	TRBJ2-7	few	.	TGTGCCAGCAGACGTTACAGGGTCGCCGAGCAGTACTTC	CASRRYRVAEQYF
TRBV6-4	TRBJ2-1	few	.	TGTGCCAGCAGTCGGTTCCCGCTCTTC	CASSRFPLF
TRBV18	TRBJ2-7	.	TRBD2	TGTGCCAGCTCATACGGCGGGAGCTCCTACGAGCAGTACTTC	CASSYGGSSYEQYF
TRBV28	TRBJ2-1	once	.	TGTGCCAGCAGTTTCGGAGAGACAGGCGGATCGATCTTC	CASSFGETGGSIF
TRBV27	TRBJ1-5	.	.	TGTGCCAGCAGTCGGGGACGGCAAATTAATCAGCCCCAGCATTTT	CASSRGRQINQPQHF
TRBV5-3	TRBJ2-7	.	.	TGTGCCAGCAGCGGGGACACAGGCTACTACGAGCAGTACTTC	CASSGDTGYYEQYF
TRBV27	TRBJ2-1	.	.	TGTGCCAGCAGGAGTAAGGGCATCCCCTACAATGAGCAGTTCTTC	CASRSKGIPYNEQFF
TRBV5-6	TRBJ2-5	.	.	TGTGCCAGCAGCTTGGTCGAACGGGAGACCCAGTACTTC	CASSLVERETQYF
TRBV7-2	TRBJ1-5	.	TRBD1	TGTGCCAGCAGCAAACAACAGGGGAATAATCAGCCCCAGCATTTT	CASSKQQGNNQPQHF
TRBV19	TRBJ1-1	once	.	TGTGCCAGTAGTATGACTGGTACAGGGAATGCTTTCTTT	CASSMTGTGNAFF
TRBV5-4	TRBJ2-1	.	TRBD1	TGTGCCAGCAGCCACCCACGGACAGGGCACAATGAGCAGTTCTTC	CASSHPRTGHNEQFF
TRBV10-3	TRBJ2-5	.	.	TGTGCCTCGAGAGGGACTGCAGAAGAGACCCAGTACTTC	CASRGTAEETQYF
TRBV14	TRBJ2-7	.	.	TGTGCCAGCAGCCCCACCCTAGACACCTCGGAGCAGTACTTC	CASSPTLDTSEQYF
TRBV7-9	TRBJ2-2	.	.	TGTGCCAGCCCAGAGAGGTACAGACACACCGGGGAGCTGTTTTTT	CASPERYRHTGELFF
TRBV28	TRBJ2-1	.	TRBD2	TGTGCCAGCAGGGCCGGGACTATTCGGATTCGAGAGCAGTTCTTC	CASRAGTIRIREQFF
TRBV6-5	TRBJ1-5	.	.	TGTGCCAGCAGACTTTACCCCCGGAGCCAGCCCCAGCATTTT	CASRLYPRSQPQHF
TRBV7-9	TRBJ1-1	.	.	TGTGCCAGCAGCCCCGAGGGGACGGCGAACACTGAAGCTTTCTTT	CASSPEGTANTEAFF
TRBV18	TRBJ2-5	.	TRBD1	TGTGCCAGCTCAACGCTATTCAGGGGGCTCGATTCAGAGACCCAGTACTTC	CASSTLFRGLDSETQYF
TRBV18	TRBJ2-2	once	.	TGTGCCAGCTCACCGACAGCCGAGGAGCTGTTTTTT	CASSPTAEELFF
TRBV10-2	TRBJ2-7	.	.	TGCGCCAGCAGTGAGCAGGGGCTCCCCACGGGGCAGTACTTC	CASSEQGLPTGQYF
TRBV11-2	TRBJ2-3	.	TRBD2	TGTGCCAGCACAACTAGCGGAAGCACAGATACGCAGTATTTT	CASTTSGSTDTQYF
TRBV10-3	TRBJ1-2	.	.	TGTGCCATCAGTGGCGAGTCGTCGGGGGGATCGACCTTC	CAISGESSGGSTF
TRBV9	TRBJ2-5	.	.	TGTGCCAGCACCTCCCGGGGCTCGCCGGTCGAGACCCAGTACTTC	CASTSRGSPVETQYF
TRBV6-5	TRBJ2-5	.	.	TGTGCCAGCAGTTACTCGAGGTTGCAAGAGACCCAGTACTTC	CASSYSRLQETQYF
TRBV19	TRBJ1-3	.	.	TGTGCCAGCCACGACAGAAACTCTGGAAACACCATATATTTT	CASHDRNSGNTIYF
TRBV6-6	TRBJ2-1	.	TRBD1	TGTGCCAGCAGCGTGAGTAGGACAGGGTACAATGAGCAGTTCTTC	CASSVSRTGYNEQFF
TRBV1	TRBJ1-2	few	.	TGCACCTGGGGGGGGAGGCGTGGCTACACCTTC	CTWGGRRGYTF
TRBV9	TRBJ2-1	.	TRBD2	TGTGCCAGCAGCCTAGCGGTTTCCTACAATGAGCAGTTCTTC	CASSLAVSYNEQFF
TRBV5-1	TRBJ2-5	.	TRBD1	TGCGCCAGCACCAATCAAAGACAGGGGGGGGAGACCCAGTACTTC	CASTNQRQGGETQYF
TRBV6-5	TRBJ1-3	.	.	TGTGCCAGCGGTCGGGGAAACACCATATATTTT	CASGRGNTIYF
TRBV7-7	TRBJ1-5	.	.	TGTGCCGGGATCCAGGGAAATCAGCCCCAGCATTTT	CAGIQGNQPQHF
TRBV11-2	TRBJ1-1	.	.	TGTGCCAGCAGCTTTAGGGCCACTGAAGCTTTCTTT	CASSFRATEAFF
TRBV6-5	TRBJ1-1	.	.	TGTGCCAGCAGTTACCGACAGAACACTGAAGCTTTCTTT	CASSYRQNTEAFF
TRBV2	TRBJ2-7	.	.	TGTGCCATAACCAGGGGGGGAATCTACGAGCAGTACTTC	CAITRGGIYEQYF
TRBV19	TRBJ1-5	.	.	TGTGCCAGTAGTATAGAAGGAAATCGCAATCAGCCCCAGCATTTT	CASSIEGNRNQPQHF